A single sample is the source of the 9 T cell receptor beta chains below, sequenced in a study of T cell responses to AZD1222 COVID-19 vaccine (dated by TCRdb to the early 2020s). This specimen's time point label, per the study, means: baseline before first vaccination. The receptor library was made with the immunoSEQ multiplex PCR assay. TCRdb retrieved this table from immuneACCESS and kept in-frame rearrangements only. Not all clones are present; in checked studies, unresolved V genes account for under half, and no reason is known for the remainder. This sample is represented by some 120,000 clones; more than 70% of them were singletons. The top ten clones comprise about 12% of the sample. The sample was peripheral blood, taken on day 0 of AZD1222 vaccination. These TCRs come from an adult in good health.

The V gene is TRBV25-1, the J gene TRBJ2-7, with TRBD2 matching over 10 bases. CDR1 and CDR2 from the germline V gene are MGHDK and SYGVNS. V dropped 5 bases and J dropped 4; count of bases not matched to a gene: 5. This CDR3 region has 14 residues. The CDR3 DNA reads TGTGCCAGCAGTCAAGCGGGGGGGGTTTACGAGCAGTACTTC. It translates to CASSQAGGVYEQYF.

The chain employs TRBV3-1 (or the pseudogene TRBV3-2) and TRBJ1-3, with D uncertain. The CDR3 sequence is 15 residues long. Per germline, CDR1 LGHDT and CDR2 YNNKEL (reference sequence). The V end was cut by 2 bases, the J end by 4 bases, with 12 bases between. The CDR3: CASSQIAAGGNTIYF. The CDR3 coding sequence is TGTGCCAGCAGCCAAATCGCCGCGGGGGGAAACACCATATATTTT.

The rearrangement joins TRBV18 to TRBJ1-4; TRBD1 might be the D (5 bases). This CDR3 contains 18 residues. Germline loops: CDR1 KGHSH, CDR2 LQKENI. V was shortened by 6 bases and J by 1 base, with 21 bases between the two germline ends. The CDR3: CASSPLAFGAVTNEKLFF. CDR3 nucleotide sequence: TGTGCCAGCTCTCCGTTGGCTTTTGGGGCCGTAACTAATGAAAAACTGTTTTTT.

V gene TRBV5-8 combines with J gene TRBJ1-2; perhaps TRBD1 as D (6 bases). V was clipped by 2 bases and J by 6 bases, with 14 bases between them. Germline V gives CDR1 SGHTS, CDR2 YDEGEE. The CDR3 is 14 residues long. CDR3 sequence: CASSLRDTGHGYTF. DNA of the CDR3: TGTGCCAGCAGCTTAAGGGACACGGGCCATGGCTACACCTTC.

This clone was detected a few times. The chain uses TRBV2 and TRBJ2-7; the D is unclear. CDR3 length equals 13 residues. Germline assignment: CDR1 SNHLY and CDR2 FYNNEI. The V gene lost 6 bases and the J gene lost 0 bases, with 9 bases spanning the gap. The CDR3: CASSETGSYEQYF. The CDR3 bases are TGTGCCAGCAGCGAGACTGGCTCCTACGAGCAGTACTTC. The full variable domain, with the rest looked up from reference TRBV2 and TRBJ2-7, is EPEVTQTPSHQVTQMGQEVILRCVPISNHLYFYWYRQILGQKVEFLVSFYNNEISEKSEIFDDQFSVERPDGSNFTLKIRSTKLEDSAMYFCASSETGSYEQYFGPGTRLTVT.

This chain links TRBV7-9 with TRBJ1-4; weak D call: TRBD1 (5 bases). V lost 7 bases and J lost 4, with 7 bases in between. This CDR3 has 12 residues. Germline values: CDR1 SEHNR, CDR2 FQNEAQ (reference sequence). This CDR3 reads CASTRGNEKLFF. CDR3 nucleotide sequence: TGTGCCAGCACTAGGGGTAATGAAAAACTGTTTTTT.

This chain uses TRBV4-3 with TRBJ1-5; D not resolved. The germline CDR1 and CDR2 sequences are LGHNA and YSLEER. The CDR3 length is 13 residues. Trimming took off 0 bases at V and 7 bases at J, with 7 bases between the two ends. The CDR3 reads CASSQDTNQPQHF. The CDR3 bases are TGCGCCAGCAGCCAAGATACTAACCAGCCCCAGCATTTT.

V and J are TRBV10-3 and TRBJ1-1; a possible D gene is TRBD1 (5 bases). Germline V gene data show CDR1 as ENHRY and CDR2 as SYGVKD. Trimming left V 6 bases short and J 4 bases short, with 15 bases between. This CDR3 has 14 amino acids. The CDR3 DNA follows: TGTGCCATCAGAGGATTAGGGGTGACCACTGAAGCTTTCTTT. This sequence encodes CAIRGLGVTTEAFF.

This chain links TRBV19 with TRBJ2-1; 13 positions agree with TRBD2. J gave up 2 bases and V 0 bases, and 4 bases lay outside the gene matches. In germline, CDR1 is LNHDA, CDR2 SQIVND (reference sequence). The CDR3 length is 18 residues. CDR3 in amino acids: CASSIDLGLAGTYNEQFF. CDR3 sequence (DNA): TGTGCCAGTAGTATAGACCTGGGACTAGCGGGGACCTACAATGAGCAGTTCTTC.